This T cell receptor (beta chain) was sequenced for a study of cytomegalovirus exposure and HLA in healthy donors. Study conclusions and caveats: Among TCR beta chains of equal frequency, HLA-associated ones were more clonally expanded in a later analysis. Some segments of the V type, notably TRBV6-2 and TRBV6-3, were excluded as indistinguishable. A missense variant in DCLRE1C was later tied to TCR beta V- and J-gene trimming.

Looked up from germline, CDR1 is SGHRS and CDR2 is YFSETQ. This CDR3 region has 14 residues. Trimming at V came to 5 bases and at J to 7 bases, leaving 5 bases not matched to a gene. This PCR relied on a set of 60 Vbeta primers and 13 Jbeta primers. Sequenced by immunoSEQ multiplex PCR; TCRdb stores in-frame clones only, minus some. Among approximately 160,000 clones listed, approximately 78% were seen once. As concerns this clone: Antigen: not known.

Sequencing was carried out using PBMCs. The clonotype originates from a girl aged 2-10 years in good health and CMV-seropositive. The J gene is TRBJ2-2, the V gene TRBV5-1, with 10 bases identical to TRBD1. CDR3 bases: TGCGCCAGCAGGCAGACAGGGGGCTTCGGGGAGCTGTTTTTT. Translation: CASRQTGGFGELFF.